The rows below give T cell receptor beta chains drawn from one sample of a study of T-cell reconstitution after alpha-beta-depleted transplantation in children. MiXCR, run by TCRdb on the PCR reads, gives a single entry per CDR3 protein. Of around 680,000 distinct CDR3 sequences listed, around 16% are singletons. Here the sequenced sample was PBMCs from the stem cell graft donor, taken from the stem cell graft. The receptors originated from a human donor who donated a stem cell graft to a child with acute myeloid leukemia. The CDR3 runs from the conserved cysteine through the conserved F or W. The D gene is left open where the match is weak. Clone size is stated in some rows and not others, as once, few, many or a class when expanded.

j_call,v_call,clone_size,d_call,cdr3_nt,cdr3_aa
TRBJ2-1,TRBV27,many,TRBD1,TGTGCCAGCAGATGGACAGGGGAGGATGAGCAGTTCTTC,CASRWTGEDEQFF
TRBJ2-2,TRBV24-1,few,.,TGTGCCACTTTAGGAGACACCGGGGAGCTGTTTTTT,CATLGDTGELFF
TRBJ2-2,TRBV9,.,TRBD2,TGTGCCAGCAGCCCCCCGAGAGCGGGGGGACCCGGGGAGCTGTTTTTT,CASSPPRAGGPGELFF
TRBJ1-5,TRBV29-1,many,.,TGCAGCGTTGAAGTCGGAGGGGGGTCCCAGCCCCAGCATTTT,CSVEVGGGSQPQHF
TRBJ2-5,TRBV4-3,.,.,TGCGCCAGCAGCCAAGATCGGGTCGACGGGACCCAGTACTTC,CASSQDRVDGTQYF
TRBJ2-7,TRBV6-1,few,TRBD1,TGTGCCAGCAGCCCTGACCCGGACAGGGGCTTCTACGAGCAGTACTTC,CASSPDPDRGFYEQYF
TRBJ1-4,TRBV9,many,.,TGTGCCAGCAGCGTAGGGGCAGCCTATAATGAAAAACTGTTTTTT,CASSVGAAYNEKLFF
TRBJ2-7,TRBV12-3/TRBV12-4,many,TRBD2,TGTGCCAGCAGTGAACTAGCGGGGGCGTACGAGCAGTACTTC,CASSELAGAYEQYF
TRBJ2-5,TRBV7-2,few,TRBD2,TGTGCCAGCAGTTTCGCGGGGGTACAAGAGACCCAGTACTTC,CASSFAGVQETQYF
TRBJ1-1,TRBV29-1,many,.,TGCAGCGCCCTAAGACCGAGGAACACTGAAGCTTTCTTT,CSALRPRNTEAFF
TRBJ2-5,TRBV24-1,.,.,TGTGCCACCAGTACCGAGGTCTCGGCCGGGACGGAGACCCAGTACTTC,CATSTEVSAGTETQYF
TRBJ1-4,TRBV7-9,.,.,TGTGCCAGCAGCTTAGAGGTCTCACTCGATGAAAAACTGTTTTTT,CASSLEVSLDEKLFF
TRBJ1-1,TRBV6-1,many,.,TGTGCCAGCAGTGCCATAGGCGACACTGAAGCTTTCTTT,CASSAIGDTEAFF
TRBJ1-1,TRBV20-1,many,TRBD1,TGCAGTGCTAGAGCCCAGACAGGGGGCGAAATGAACACTGAAGCTTTCTTT,CSARAQTGGEMNTEAFF
TRBJ1-1,TRBV15,few,TRBD1,TGTGCCACCAGCAGATACGACAGGGAACCTACGAACACTGAAGCTTTCTTT,CATSRYDREPTNTEAFF
TRBJ1-1,TRBV12-3/TRBV12-4,many,.,TGTGCCAGCAGGTTCCGTGTGAACACTGAAGCTTTCTTT,CASRFRVNTEAFF
TRBJ2-2,TRBV12-3/TRBV12-4,.,.,TGTGCCAGCAGTTTAGTCAGGGTCGGGGAGCTGTTTTTT,CASSLVRVGELFF
TRBJ2-3,TRBV7-2,.,.,TGTGCCAGCAGTCAATCCGGGTTTGCAGATACGCAGTATTTT,CASSQSGFADTQYF
TRBJ2-1,TRBV20-1,many,.,TGCAGTGCTAGGAGGGGGGGTGAGCAGTTCTTC,CSARRGGEQFF
TRBJ2-5,TRBV20-1,few,TRBD2,TGCAGTGCTTCCAGGACTAGCGGGGGGCAGGAGACCCAGTACTTC,CSASRTSGGQETQYF
TRBJ1-3,TRBV4-2,many,TRBD1,TGTGCCAGCAGACATACCGGGACAGGGGGCACAAACTCTGGAAACACCATATATTTT,CASRHTGTGGTNSGNTIYF
TRBJ2-1,TRBV5-1,many,.,TGCGCCAGCAGCCCGCTCGACAGGAGCTCCTACAATGAGCAGTTCTTC,CASSPLDRSSYNEQFF
TRBJ2-3,TRBV30,once,TRBD2,TGTGCCTGGGCACTAGCGGGCACAGATACGCAGTATTTT,CAWALAGTDTQYF
TRBJ2-3,TRBV20-1,many,.,TGCAGTGGGGATCGAGGGCAGGGTATTGGAGATACGCAGTATTTT,CSGDRGQGIGDTQYF
TRBJ1-2,TRBV4-1,.,TRBD1,TGCGCCAGCAGCCAAGATCGTAGGACAGGCTATGGCTACACCTTC,CASSQDRRTGYGYTF
TRBJ1-2,TRBV29-1,few,.,TGCAGCGTCACTGGTCCCGAGGTAGGCTACACCTTC,CSVTGPEVGYTF
TRBJ1-3,TRBV5-5,many,.,TGTGCCAGCAGCTTGTTCAGCGCTGGAAACACCATATATTTT,CASSLFSAGNTIYF
TRBJ1-1,TRBV6-5,many,.,TGTGCCAGCAGTTACTCGTTCGGGACTGAAGCTTTCTTT,CASSYSFGTEAFF
TRBJ2-5,TRBV7-6,many,.,TGTGCCAGCAGTCAGGAACAGGGGACTGAGACCCAGTACTTC,CASSQEQGTETQYF
TRBJ1-5,TRBV5-1,few,.,TGCGCCAGCAGGTTGAGTGACTCGTTAGGGGAGCCCCAGCATTTT,CASRLSDSLGEPQHF
TRBJ1-3,TRBV12-3/TRBV12-4,few,.,TGTGCCAGCAGTTCCTCCGGGGGAGCCGGAAACACCATATATTTT,CASSSSGGAGNTIYF
TRBJ2-2,TRBV13,.,TRBD2,TGTGCCAGCAGCTTAGCCGCACTAGCGGGGGTTTCCGGGGAGCTGTTTTTT,CASSLAALAGVSGELFF
TRBJ1-4,TRBV7-2,few,.,TGTGCCAGCAGCGTGACAGCCTCTAATGAAAAACTGTTTTTT,CASSVTASNEKLFF
TRBJ1-5,TRBV13,few,.,TGTGCCAGCAGCTTAAGAGGGTTGGGCAATCAGCCCCAGCATTTT,CASSLRGLGNQPQHF
TRBJ1-5,TRBV5-5,many,.,TGTGCCAGCAGCTCCGAGGGGTATCAGCCCCAGCATTTT,CASSSEGYQPQHF
TRBJ1-2,TRBV20-1,many,TRBD1,TGCAGTGCTTCCCGGGACAGGGTTACGGGCTACACCTTC,CSASRDRVTGYTF
TRBJ2-2,TRBV7-9,.,TRBD1,TGTGCCAGCAGCCCCATGACAGGGGTCGGGCCCGGGGAGCTGTTTTTT,CASSPMTGVGPGELFF
TRBJ1-3,TRBV21-1,.,.,TGTGCCAGCAGCGGAGGGGCGCAGGGGCTCTCTGGAAACACCATATATTTT,CASSGGAQGLSGNTIYF
TRBJ1-6,TRBV30,.,.,TGTGCCTGGAGCCAAGACAGTAGCTCCTATAATTCACCCCTCCACTTT,CAWSQDSSSYNSPLHF
TRBJ2-1,TRBV18,few,TRBD1,TGTGCCAGCTCTCTCCAGGGGGCGTTCGGCAATGAGCAGTTCTTC,CASSLQGAFGNEQFF
TRBJ2-5,TRBV7-3,.,TRBD1,TGTGCCAGCAGCTTAAATTCCGGGACAGAAGAGACCCAGTACTTC,CASSLNSGTEETQYF
TRBJ2-2,TRBV7-9,once,TRBD1,TGTGCCAGCAGCTTAGCGACCGGGACAGGAGGAACCGGGGAGCTGTTTTTT,CASSLATGTGGTGELFF
TRBJ1-2,TRBV7-2,.,.,TGTGCCAGCAGCTTAGCCCGGACATATTATGGCTACACCTTC,CASSLARTYYGYTF
TRBJ2-5,TRBV28,.,.,TGTGCCAGCACCGGTAGGGAGCAAGAGACCCAGTACTTC,CASTGREQETQYF
TRBJ2-1,TRBV20-1,many,TRBD2,TGCAGTGCTAGGAGGTTTGGAACTAGCGGGGGTCTCAATGAGCAGTTCTTC,CSARRFGTSGGLNEQFF
TRBJ2-1,TRBV6-4,few,.,TGTGCCAGCAGTGAAGTCCCCGGGGTTGAGCAGTTCTTC,CASSEVPGVEQFF
TRBJ2-7,TRBV5-6,few,.,TGTGCCAGCAGCTTGAGGGCTTCATACGAGCAGTACTTC,CASSLRASYEQYF
TRBJ2-3,TRBV27,many,.,TGTGCCAGCAGTTTCCGGGGGTCTAGCACAGATACGCAGTATTTT,CASSFRGSSTDTQYF
TRBJ2-1,TRBV10-3,few,.,TGTGCCATCAGTGAGTCAGAGGGGCCGGGCTACAATGAGCAGTTCTTC,CAISESEGPGYNEQFF
TRBJ1-3,TRBV7-7,.,.,TGTGCCAGCAGCCAGGCCTCAATCTCTGGAAACACCATATATTTT,CASSQASISGNTIYF
TRBJ2-3,TRBV18,once,.,TGTGCCAGCTCACCACCTCCGGTGGCAGATACGCAGTATTTT,CASSPPPVADTQYF
TRBJ2-1,TRBV9,many,.,TGTGCCAGCAGCATAGCAGCGAGACTCGACAATGAGCAGTTCTTC,CASSIAARLDNEQFF
TRBJ1-4,TRBV6-5,many,.,TGTGCCAGCAGTTCCGGGGCTTCAGGTGAAAAACTGTTTTTT,CASSSGASGEKLFF
TRBJ2-3,TRBV20-1,many,.,TGCAGTGCTAGTGGATTAGCGGAACTCACAGATACGCAGTATTTT,CSASGLAELTDTQYF
TRBJ1-3,TRBV12-3/TRBV12-4,.,TRBD1,TGTGCCAGCAGCCGACGGACAGGCGCATTAAACACCATATATTTT,CASSRRTGALNTIYF